A single sample gave rise to the 13 T cell receptor beta chains below, sequenced in a study of blood T cell repertoires in COVID-19. The method was immunoSEQ multiplex PCR; TCRdb's version includes in-frame clones alone and lacks a portion of them. Here the sample spans about 430,000 clones, 85% to 90% being singletons. Sequences were obtained from PBMCs or T cells enriched from blood (not recorded which). The receptor source for this set is a man aged 25-45 years who had recovered from COVID-19.

This clone was seen more than once but under ten times. The genes are TRBV25-1 and TRBJ2-4, with no clear D. Germline V lookup: CDR1 MGHDK, CDR2 SYGVNS. This CDR3 is built from 13 residues. Trimming cost V 7 bases and J 3 bases, with 10 bases left between them. Here the CDR3 reads CASIGAGKNIQYF. The CDR3 region has the DNA TGTGCCAGCATCGGCGCAGGCAAAAACATTCAGTACTTC.

This chain uses TRBV10-3 with TRBJ2-1; 11 bases line up with TRBD1. The CDR3 has 14 amino acids. The V and J ends lost 6 bases and 9 bases, in that order; junction bases with no gene match: 7. Germline V CDR1 and CDR2: ENHRY, SYGVKD. CDR3 loop: CAIRPGQGEPEQFF. DNA of the CDR3: TGTGCCATCAGGCCGGGACAGGGGGAGCCTGAGCAGTTCTTC.

This clone was seen only once. The genes are TRBV15 and TRBJ1-4, with TRBD1 as a possible D gene (5 bases). V lost 2 bases and J lost 7, with 20 bases in between. The length of the CDR3 is 17 residues. CDR1 and CDR2 (germline): LNHNV, YYDKDF (reference sequence). The CDR3 nucleotides read TGTGCCACCAGCAGACAAAAACGGACCGGCGGGGCTGAAAAACTGTTTTTT. This gives the protein CATSRQKRTGGAEKLFF.

This sequence joins TRBV18 and TRBJ1-1; D gene ambiguous. Looked up from germline, CDR1 is KGHSH and CDR2 is LQKENI. V lost 4 bases and J lost 0, with 6 bases in between. The CDR3 loop spans 13 amino acids. CDR3 DNA: TGTGCCAGCTCACGAGGCTTGAACACTGAAGCTTTCTTT. Its translation is CASSRGLNTEAFF.

V and J are TRBV19 and TRBJ1-2; possibly TRBD1 for D (5 bases). CDR1 LNHDA and CDR2 SQIVND come from the germline V gene (reference sequence). The CDR3 extends over 15 amino acids. V dropped 1 base and J dropped 2 bases, with 11 bases sitting between them. In nucleotides, the CDR3 is TGTGCCAGTAGTATAGCCAGGGCGGACAACTATGGCTACACCTTC. This encodes CASSIARADNYGYTF. Based on the CDR3 plus reference TRBV19 and TRBJ1-2, the full variable domain is DGGITQSPKYLFRKEGQNVTLSCEQNLNHDAMYWYRQDPGQGLRLIYYSQIVNDFQKGDIAEGYSVSREKKESFPLTVTSAQKNPTAFYLCASSIARADNYGYTFGSGTRLTVV.

J is TRBJ2-1 and V is TRBV11-2, with 10 bases identical to TRBD2. Germline CDR1 and CDR2: SGHAT and FQNNGV. V trimming: 1 base; J trimming: 4 bases; junction bases outside the gene matches: 7. There are 17 residues in the CDR3. This CDR3 reads CASSLGLAGTLYNEQFF. In DNA, the CDR3 is TGTGCCAGCAGCTTAGGACTAGCGGGCACACTTTACAATGAGCAGTTCTTC.

The V call is TRBV15, the J call TRBJ2-7, with a tentative D call TRBD2 (5 bases). The germline V and J ends were trimmed by 4 bases and 4 bases, with 14 bases remaining between them. Germline V gene lookup returns CDR1 LNHNV and CDR2 YYDKDF (reference sequence). CDR3 length: 14 residues. The chain's CDR3 is CATSIPGSGYEQYF. The CDR3 DNA sequence: TGTGCCACCAGCATACCCGGTTCGGGGTACGAGCAGTACTTC.

The rearrangement joins TRBV7-9 to TRBJ1-2, with TRBD1 matching over 7 bases. V dropped 2 bases and J dropped 3; count of bases not matched to a gene: 3. Germline CDR1 is SEHNR and CDR2 is FQNEAQ (reference sequence). The CDR3 is 14 residues long. The DNA of the CDR3 is TGTGCCAGCAGCTTACCCGGACAGGACTATGGCTACACCTTC. Its translation is CASSLPGQDYGYTF.

V usage is TRBV7-8 and J usage is TRBJ2-5, with 7 bases aligning to TRBD2. This CDR3 has 13 amino acids. CDR1 is SGHVS and CDR2 is FQNEAQ in the germline V gene. Unmatched junction bases numbered 1, after V lost 3 bases and J lost 3 bases. CDR3 in amino acids: CASSLGGKETQYF. The CDR3 DNA sequence: TGTGCCAGCAGCTTGGGGGGGAAAGAGACCCAGTACTTC.

CDR3 nucleotides: TGTGCCAGTACCACTAGCGGCAACCTCAATGAGCAGTTCTTC. Translated: CASTTSGNLNEQFF. The chain couples TRBV19 to TRBJ2-1; 8 bases are a match to TRBD2. Germline loops: CDR1 LNHDA, CDR2 SQIVND (reference sequence). CDR3 size: 14 residues. J lost 6 bases, V lost 7 bases, and 8 bases had no gene match.

This chain connects TRBV5-6 to TRBJ1-6; possible D gene TRBD1, 6 bases. The CDR3 covers 16 residues. V was trimmed by 3 bases and J by 7 bases, leaving 17 bases between them. The germline V gene encodes CDR1 SGHDT and CDR2 YYEEEE. CDR3 amino acids: CASSSGPGTLNSPLHF. CDR3 in DNA: TGTGCCAGCAGCTCGGGGCCCGGGACACTCAATTCACCCCTCCACTTT.

The rearrangement uses TRBV7-2 and TRBJ2-1; D might be TRBD1 (5 bases). V lost 1 base, J lost 4 bases, and 20 bases lay in between. The CDR3 covers 18 residues. Germline lookup yields CDR1 SGHTA and CDR2 FQGNSA. CDR3 amino acids: CASSLVGARQNLYNEQFF. The CDR3 bases are TGTGCCAGCAGCTTAGTAGGGGCCAGACAGAATCTTTACAATGAGCAGTTCTTC. Filled out from reference TRBV7-2 and TRBJ2-1, the complete variable domain reads GAGVSQSPSNKVTEKGKDVELRCDPISGHTALYWYRQSLGQGLEFLIYFQGNSAPDKSGLPSDRFSAERTGGSVSTLTIQRTQQEDSAVYLCASSLVGARQNLYNEQFFGPGTRLTVL.

The chain is built from TRBV7-9 and TRBJ1-5, with D tentatively TRBD1 (5 bases). Trimming left V 3 bases short and J 9 bases short, with 15 bases between. Germline loops: CDR1 SEHNR, CDR2 FQNEAQ (reference sequence). The length of the CDR3 is 14 residues. The CDR3 protein is CASSFRWGDGPQHF. The CDR3 DNA sequence: TGTGCCAGCAGCTTTCGTTGGGGGGACGGGCCCCAGCATTTT.